The present T cell receptor beta chain was sequenced within a study of T cells in Graves' hyperthyroidism and ophthalmopathy. Study overall: Peripheral blood was taken when the disease was first diagnosed, before any treatment began.

This clonotype was counted many times. Amplified regions were TCR beta CDR3 sequences from RNA transcripts. When the TCR CDR3 underwent first-round RT-PCR, the HTBI primer set was used. TCRdb passed the multiplex PCR reads through MiXCR, listing each CDR3 protein once. The repertoire consists of 350,000 to 450,000 distinct CDR3 sequences, with approximately 17% occurring once and the leading ten covering around a third. The CDR3 contains 14 residues. Deletions cut 3 bases from V and 0 bases from J, with 8 bases between. Germline assignment: CDR1 SNHLY and CDR2 FYNNEI. Uncontrolled infection, other autoimmune disease, pregnancy and lactation each barred patients from inclusion. Clinical symptoms, serum thyroxine, TRAb, thyroid ultrasound and orbital computed tomography informed diagnoses.

The chain couples TRBV2 to TRBJ1-1; D not resolved. This TCR derives from a woman in her thirties with Graves' hyperthyroidism that later progressed to Graves' ophthalmopathy. Sequencing was done on a sample of blood. The CDR3 nucleotides are TGTGCCAGCAGTGATACCCAGATGAACACTGAAGCTTTCTTT. Translated: CASSDTQMNTEAFF.